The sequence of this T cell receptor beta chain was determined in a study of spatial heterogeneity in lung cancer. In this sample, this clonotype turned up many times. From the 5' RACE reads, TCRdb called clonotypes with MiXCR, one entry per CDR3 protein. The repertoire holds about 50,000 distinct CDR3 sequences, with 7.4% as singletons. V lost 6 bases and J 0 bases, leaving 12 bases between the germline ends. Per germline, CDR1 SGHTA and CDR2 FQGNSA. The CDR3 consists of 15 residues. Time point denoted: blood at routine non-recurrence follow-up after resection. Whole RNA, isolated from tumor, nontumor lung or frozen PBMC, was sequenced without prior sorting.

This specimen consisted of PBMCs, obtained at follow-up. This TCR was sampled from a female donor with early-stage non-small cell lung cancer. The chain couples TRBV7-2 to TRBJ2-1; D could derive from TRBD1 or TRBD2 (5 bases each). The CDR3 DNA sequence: TGTGCCAGCAGTTTCGGGGCCAGCTCCTACAATGAGCAGTTCTTC. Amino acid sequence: CASSFGASSYNEQFF.